One and the same sample provided the 27 T cell receptor beta chains below, sequenced in a study of shared clonotypes between healthy human individuals. Data came from immunoSEQ multiplex PCR; TCRdb stores just in-frame clones and leaves some out. The sample yields 2 million to 2.5 million clones, under 97% seen once. The material sequenced was naive CD4+ T cells sorted from blood. Subset meaning: CD45RA+ positively selected. Every receptor here comes from a man aged 18 to 29 in good health.

The V and J genes are TRBV28 and TRBJ2-5, with 7 bases aligning to TRBD1. Germline assignment: CDR1 MDHEN and CDR2 SYDVKM. After removal of 6 bases from V and 4 bases from J, the junction contained 14 bases not matched to a gene. The CDR3 contains 16 residues. The CDR3 protein is CASSVNRGAGGETQYF. CDR3 in DNA: TGTGCCAGCAGCGTTAACAGGGGCGCGGGTGGAGAGACCCAGTACTTC. Using reference TRBV28 and TRBJ2-5 for the parts outside the CDR3, the full variable domain is DVKVTQSSRYLVKRTGEKVFLECVQDMDHENMFWYRQDPGLGLRLIYFSYDVKMKEKGDIPEGYSVSREKKERFSLILESASTNQTSMYLCASSVNRGAGGETQYFGPGTRLLVL.

V is TRBV5-4 and J is TRBJ2-1; the D gene is possibly TRBD2 (6 bases). The CDR3 has 12 residues. CDR1 SGHNT and CDR2 YYREEE come from the germline V gene (reference sequence). Trimming took off 0 bases at V and 12 bases at J, with 10 bases between the two ends. CDR3 in amino acids: CASSLGGAGQFF. The CDR3 DNA is TGTGCCAGCAGCTTGGGCGGAGCGGGGCAGTTCTTC. The entire variable domain, with the rest obtained from reference TRBV5-4 and TRBJ2-1, is as follows: ETGVTQSPTHLIKTRGQQVTLRCSSQSGHNTVSWYQQALGQGPQFIFQYYREEENGRGNFPPRFSGLQFPNYSSELNVNALELDDSALYLCASSLGGAGQFFGPGTRLTVL.

The chain joins TRBV18 to TRBJ2-7; D might be TRBD1 or TRBD2, each matching 5 bases. The CDR3 consists of 13 residues. The V end was cut by 5 bases, the J end by 4 bases, with 12 bases between. Germline values: CDR1 KGHSH, CDR2 LQKENI. CDR3 sequence reads: CASSVMGPYEQYF. The CDR3 DNA reads TGTGCCAGCTCAGTTATGGGACCGTACGAGCAGTACTTC.

The DNA for the CDR3 is TGTGCCAGCAGCTTAGTAGGAGGGGGAGATGGCTACACCTTC. It encodes CASSLVGGGDGYTF. V and J are TRBV7-6 and TRBJ1-2, with D possibly TRBD1 on 6 matching bases. CDR3 length equals 14 residues. From germline, CDR1 is SGHVS and CDR2 FNYEAQ. Deletions cut 1 base from V and 6 bases from J, with 12 bases between.

J is TRBJ1-1 and V is TRBV7-6, with D maybe TRBD1 (5 bases). The germline CDR1 and CDR2 sequences are SGHVS and FNYEAQ. The CDR3 is made up of 16 amino acids. Trimming shortened V by 1 base and J by 1 base, and 13 bases separated the two germline ends. The CDR3 DNA reads TGTGCCAGCAGCTTAGTCCCGGGACCGGCGAACACTGAAGCTTTCTTT. Translation: CASSLVPGPANTEAFF. The whole variable domain, filled in from reference TRBV7-6 and TRBJ1-1, reads GAGVSQSPRYKVTKRGQDVALRCDPISGHVSLYWYRQALGQGPEFLTYFNYEAQQDKSGLPNDRFSAERPEGSISTLTIQRTEQRDSAMYRCASSLVPGPANTEAFFGQGTRLTVV.

This sequence joins TRBV27 and TRBJ2-7; a weak D match, TRBD1 (7 bases). This CDR3 has 12 residues. V dropped 6 bases and J dropped 6 bases, with 12 bases sitting between them. Germline CDR1 reads MNHEY; CDR2 reads SMNVEV (reference sequence). The chain's CDR3 is CASSPQGGEQYF. DNA for the CDR3: TGTGCCAGCAGCCCCCAGGGGGGCGAGCAGTACTTC.

The V call is TRBV5-4, the J call TRBJ1-6; D remains unclear. Germline loops: CDR1 SGHNT, CDR2 YYREEE (reference sequence). Trimming removed 4 bases from V and 6 bases from J, with 17 bases in between. The CDR3 runs 16 residues. DNA of the CDR3: TGTGCCAGCAGCCCCGGACTCCAGTTTGGTAATTCACCCCTCCACTTT. This translates into CASSPGLQFGNSPLHF.

In regard to this clone: The sample holds other DNA sequences that translate to the same CDR3. The chain recombines TRBV14 with TRBJ2-5; D not certain. Per the germline V gene, CDR1 is SGHDN and CDR2 is FVKESK. The CDR3 runs 12 residues. The ends were cut back, 2 bases at V and 4 bases at J, with 5 bases in the middle. The CDR3 spells CASSQSRETQYF. The CDR3, as DNA: TGTGCCAGCAGCCAATCGAGAGAGACCCAGTACTTC.

This chain joins TRBV6-5 and TRBJ2-1, with D perhaps being TRBD1 or TRBD2 (5 bases each). The germline gives CDR1 MNHEY, CDR2 SVGAGI. The V gene lost 0 bases and the J gene lost 7 bases, with 10 bases spanning the gap. The CDR3 runs to 14 residues. Written as DNA, the CDR3 is TGTGCCAGCAGTTACTCGAGGGGCCGAAATGAGCAGTTCTTC. Translated: CASSYSRGRNEQFF.

The V call is TRBV5-4, the J call TRBJ2-3, with D unclear. This CDR3 has 14 residues. CDR1 and CDR2 (germline): SGHNT, YYREEE (reference sequence). The germline V and J ends were trimmed by 4 bases and 4 bases, with 13 bases remaining between them. DNA for the CDR3: TGTGCCAGCAGCCCCTGGACCGATTCAGATACGCAGTATTTT. Translated: CASSPWTDSDTQYF.

The rearrangement joins TRBV28 to TRBJ2-7; D is unresolved. V shed 2 bases and J shed 4 bases, with 9 bases lying between them. Germline CDR1 and CDR2: MDHEN and SYDVKM. This CDR3 is built from 13 residues. CDR3 loop: CASSLSHPYEQYF. CDR3 in DNA: TGTGCCAGCAGTTTAAGTCATCCTTACGAGCAGTACTTC.

In its sample, this clone was seen once. The chain uses TRBV7-2 and TRBJ2-5; 12 bases are shared with TRBD2. V was pared by 0 bases and J by 4 bases, with 3 bases of the junction left unmatched. The CDR3 has 16 residues. Germline V gene data show CDR1 as SGHTA and CDR2 as FQGNSA. The CDR3: CASSLALAGGSETQYF. The CDR3 DNA reads as TGTGCCAGCAGCTTAGCACTAGCGGGAGGCTCAGAGACCCAGTACTTC.

The rearrangement joins TRBV6-1 to TRBJ1-2; 8 nucleotides agree with TRBD1. With 7 bases clipped from V and 4 bases from J, the junction kept 8 bases outside the gene matches. CDR3 length equals 14 residues. Germline V gene data show CDR1 as MNHNS and CDR2 as SASEGT. CDR3 sequence (DNA): TGTGCCAGCACCACGACAGGGGTGGGCTATGGCTACACCTTC. Translated: CASTTTGVGYGYTF.

The chain has TRBV5-1 and TRBJ2-1; 7 positions match TRBD2. J lost 6 bases, V lost 1 base, and 10 bases had no gene match. From germline, CDR1 is SGHRS and CDR2 YFSETQ. The CDR3 runs to 16 residues. The CDR3 nucleotides read TGCGCCAGCAGCTTGACGTTGCGGGAGCTGGGCAATGAGCAGTTCTTC. Translation: CASSLTLRELGNEQFF.

The chain employs TRBV9 and TRBJ2-1; 7 bases are a match to TRBD2. The CDR3 extends over 17 amino acids. The V gene's germline CDR1 is SGDLS and CDR2 YYNGEE. Trimming took 4 bases from V and 6 from J; bases not matched to a gene: 16. CDR3 sequence: CASSSPVPRLASNEQFF. In nucleotides, the CDR3 is TGTGCCAGCAGCTCCCCCGTACCGAGACTAGCATCCAATGAGCAGTTCTTC.

V is TRBV7-9 and J is TRBJ2-3; 9 bases fit TRBD2. The V gene's germline CDR1 is SEHNR and CDR2 FQNEAQ (reference sequence). This CDR3 contains 15 residues. The ends lost 5 bases at V and 1 base at J; junction bases unmatched: 4. The DNA of the CDR3 is TGTGCCAGCAGCCTCGAGCGGGGGGGCACAGATACGCAGTATTTT. As protein: CASSLERGGTDTQYF. The complete variable domain, with remaining parts taken from reference TRBV7-9 and TRBJ2-3, reads DTGVSQNPRHKITKRGQNVTFRCDPISEHNRLYWYRQTLGQGPEFLTYFQNEAQLEKSRLLSDRFSAERPKGSFSTLEIQRTEQGDSAMYLCASSLERGGTDTQYFGPGTRLTVL.

This chain joins TRBV6-4 and TRBJ1-2; unclear D gene. The ends were cut back, 8 bases at V and 2 bases at J, with 9 bases in the middle. The CDR3 contains 12 residues. CDR1 is MRHNA, CDR2 SNTAGT, per germline. CDR3 sequence (DNA): TGTGCCAGCCCGGCCGACAACTATGGCTACACCTTC. Protein sequence: CASPADNYGYTF.

The chain is built from TRBV5-5 and TRBJ2-5, with TRBD1 as a possible D gene (5 bases). The CDR3 runs 14 residues. CDR1 and CDR2 (germline): SGHKS, YYEKEE (reference sequence). V lost 4 bases, J lost 2 bases, and 12 bases lay in between. As DNA, the CDR3 is TGTGCCAGCAGCAGTGGTGACAGACAAGAGACCCAGTACTTC. It codes for CASSSGDRQETQYF.

CDR3 nucleotide sequence: TGTGCCAGCAGTTTAAAGGGTAGCGGGTTACTAGCCAAAAACATTCAGTACTTC. Translation: CASSLKGSGLLAKNIQYF. The chain employs TRBV28 and TRBJ2-4; 7 bases match TRBD2. Losses at the gene ends were 2 bases for V and 0 bases for J; bases not matched to a gene: 10. This CDR3 is 18 amino acids long. Germline V CDR1 and CDR2: MDHEN, SYDVKM.

The rearrangement uses TRBV28 and TRBJ2-6, with 12 bases aligning to TRBD1. CDR1 is MDHEN and CDR2 is SYDVKM in the germline V gene. Losses at the gene ends were 5 bases for V and 4 bases for J; bases not matched to a gene: 6. The CDR3 covers 17 residues. The CDR3 spells CASSEGQGAIGANVLTF. CDR3 coding DNA: TGTGCCAGCAGTGAGGGACAGGGGGCAATAGGGGCCAACGTCCTGACTTTC. The whole variable domain, filled in from reference TRBV28 and TRBJ2-6, reads DVKVTQSSRYLVKRTGEKVFLECVQDMDHENMFWYRQDPGLGLRLIYFSYDVKMKEKGDIPEGYSVSREKKERFSLILESASTNQTSMYLCASSEGQGAIGANVLTFGAGSRLTVL.

As regards this clone: The identical CDR3 is also encoded by other nucleotide sequences in the sample. The V gene is TRBV5-4, the J gene TRBJ2-3, with 8 bases lining up with TRBD2. There are 15 residues in the CDR3. The J segment lost 3 bases and the V segment lost 0 bases, leaving 3 bases of the junction unmatched. CDR1 and CDR2 from the germline V gene are SGHNT and YYREEE (reference sequence). The CDR3 DNA reads TGTGCCAGCAGCTTGGTGGGCGGGGGGACAGATACGCAGTATTTT. Translation: CASSLVGGGTDTQYF.

This chain joins TRBV5-5 and TRBJ2-6, with TRBD1 as a possible D gene (6 bases). Germline loops: CDR1 SGHKS, CDR2 YYEKEE (reference sequence). The CDR3 spans 18 residues. Between the trimmed V and J ends, which lost 1 base and 2 bases, there was a span of 16 bases. For the CDR3, the DNA is TGTGCCAGCAGCTTGTTAATACAGGGCTCAACTGGGGCCAACGTCCTGACTTTC. Translation: CASSLLIQGSTGANVLTF.

The rearrangement links TRBV6-1 to TRBJ2-7; possible D gene TRBD1, 6 bases. Germline V CDR1 and CDR2: MNHNS, SASEGT. Trimming took 3 bases from V and 3 from J, leaving 15 bases between them. The CDR3 is 15 amino acids. The chain's CDR3 is CASSDRTASFYEQYF. For the CDR3, the DNA is TGTGCCAGCAGTGACCGGACAGCCTCTTTCTACGAGCAGTACTTC.

V and J are TRBV28 and TRBJ2-2, with D perhaps TRBD2 (5 bases). This CDR3 spans 17 amino acids. V was clipped by 0 bases and J by 2 bases, with 13 bases between them. CDR1 MDHEN and CDR2 SYDVKM come from the germline V gene. CDR3 loop: CASSLWSSLPNTGELFF. CDR3 DNA sequence: TGTGCCAGCAGTTTATGGTCTAGCTTACCTAACACCGGGGAGCTGTTTTTT.

The CDR3 bases are TGTGCCAGCTCCCCGACAGGGATCATCTACGAGCAGTACTTC. It specifies CASSPTGIIYEQYF. The chain recombines TRBV18 with TRBJ2-7; 7 positions agree with TRBD1. The V and J ends lost 6 bases and 3 bases, in that order; junction bases with no gene match: 8. Germline CDR1 KGHSH, CDR2 LQKENI. This CDR3 is 14 amino acids long. Variable domain in full (rest from reference TRBV18 and TRBJ2-7): NAGVMQNPRHLVRRRGQEARLRCSPMKGHSHVYWYRQLPEEGLKFMVYLQKENIIDESGMPKERFSAEFPKEGPSILRIQQVVRGDSAAYFCASSPTGIIYEQYFGPGTRLTVT.

The chain has TRBV4-1 and TRBJ1-1; 8 bases line up with TRBD1. From germline, CDR1 is MGHRA and CDR2 YSYEKL. The CDR3 loop spans 16 amino acids. V lost 1 base and J lost 4; bases outside the gene matches: 8. In DNA form, the CDR3 reads TGCGCCAGCAGCCAAGCACTCGGACAGGGCGGCACTGAAGCTTTCTTT. This encodes CASSQALGQGGTEAFF.

The J gene is TRBJ1-1, the V gene TRBV5-6; 7 bases align to TRBD1. Per the germline V gene, CDR1 is SGHDT and CDR2 is YYEEEE. The trim removed 3 bases at V and 1 base at J, leaving 3 bases unmatched. This CDR3 contains 14 residues. The CDR3 bases are TGTGCCAGCAGCTCAGGGGGTCGGAACACTGAAGCTTTCTTT. This encodes CASSSGGRNTEAFF.